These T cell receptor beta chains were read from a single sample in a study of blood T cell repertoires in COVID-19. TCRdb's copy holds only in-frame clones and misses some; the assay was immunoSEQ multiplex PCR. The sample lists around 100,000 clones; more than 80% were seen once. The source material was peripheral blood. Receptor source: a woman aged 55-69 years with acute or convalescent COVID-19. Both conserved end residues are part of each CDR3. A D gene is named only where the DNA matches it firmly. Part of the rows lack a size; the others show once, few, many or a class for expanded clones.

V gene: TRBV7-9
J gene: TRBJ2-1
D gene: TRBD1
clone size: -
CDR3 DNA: TGTGCCAGCAGCTATCGGGACAGTGATTATGAGCAGTTCTTC
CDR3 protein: CASSYRDSDYEQFF

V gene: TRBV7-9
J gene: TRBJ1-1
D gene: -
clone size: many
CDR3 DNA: TGTGCCAGCAAGTCCCCGACAGGAAGGGCTGAAGCTTTCTTT
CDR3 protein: CASKSPTGRAEAFF

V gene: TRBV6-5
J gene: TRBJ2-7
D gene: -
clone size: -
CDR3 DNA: TGTGCCAGCAGTACCACAGGGCTCGGGGTGCAGTACTTC
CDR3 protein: CASSTTGLGVQYF

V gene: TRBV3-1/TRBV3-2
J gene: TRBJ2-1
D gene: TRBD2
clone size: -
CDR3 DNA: TGTGCCAGCAGCCAAGAGGCTAGCGGGAGGGGTGATGAGCAGTTCTTC
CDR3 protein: CASSQEASGRGDEQFF

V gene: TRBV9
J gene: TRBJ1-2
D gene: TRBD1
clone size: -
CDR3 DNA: TGTGCCAGCGTTCGGACAGGGGGCATCGGTGGCTACACCTTC
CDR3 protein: CASVRTGGIGGYTF

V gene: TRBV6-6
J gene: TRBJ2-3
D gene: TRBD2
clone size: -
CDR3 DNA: TGTGCCAGCAGTCCCAGGACTAGCGGGAGGAGGACAGATACGCAGTATTTT
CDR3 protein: CASSPRTSGRRTDTQYF

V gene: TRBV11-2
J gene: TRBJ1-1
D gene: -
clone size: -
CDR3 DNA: TGTGCCAGCAGCTTCGGAGGGCGGACTGAAGCTTTCTTT
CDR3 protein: CASSFGGRTEAFF

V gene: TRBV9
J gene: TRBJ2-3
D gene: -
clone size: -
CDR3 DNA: TGTGCCAGCAGCGTTCAGCGGACTAGCACAGATACGCAGTATTTT
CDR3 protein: CASSVQRTSTDTQYF

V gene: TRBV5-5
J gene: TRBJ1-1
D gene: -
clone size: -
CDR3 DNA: TGTGCCAGCAGCTCAAGCCTGACAGGCCTCGGGACTGAAGCTTTCTTT
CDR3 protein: CASSSSLTGLGTEAFF

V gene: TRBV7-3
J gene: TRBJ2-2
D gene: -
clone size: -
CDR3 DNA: TGTGCCAGCAGCTTATCTCGGACCGGGGAGCTGTTTTTT
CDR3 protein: CASSLSRTGELFF

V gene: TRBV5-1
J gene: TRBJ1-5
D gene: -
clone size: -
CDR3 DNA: TGCGCCAGCAGCCGGGACAATATGAATCAGCCCCAGCATTTT
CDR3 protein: CASSRDNMNQPQHF

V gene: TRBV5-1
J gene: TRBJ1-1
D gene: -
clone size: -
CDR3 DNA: TGCGCCAGCAGCCCCTCGACAGTAAACACTGAAGCTTTCTTT
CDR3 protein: CASSPSTVNTEAFF

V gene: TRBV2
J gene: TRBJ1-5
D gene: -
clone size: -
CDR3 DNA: TGTGCCAGCAGTGATAGCTACAATCAGCCCCAGCATTTT
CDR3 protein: CASSDSYNQPQHF

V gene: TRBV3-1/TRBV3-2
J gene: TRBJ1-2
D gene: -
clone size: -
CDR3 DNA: TGTGCCAGCAGTCGCCTTGGGAGCCTTAACTATGGCTACACCTTC
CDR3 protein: CASSRLGSLNYGYTF

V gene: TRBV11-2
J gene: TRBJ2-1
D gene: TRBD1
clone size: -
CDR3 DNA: TGTGCCAGCAGCGGACTACGGGACAGGCACAATGAGCAGTTCTTC
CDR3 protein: CASSGLRDRHNEQFF

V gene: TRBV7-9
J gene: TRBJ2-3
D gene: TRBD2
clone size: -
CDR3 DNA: TGTGCCAGCAGCCCTGGACTAGCGGGAGTGAATACGCAGTATTTT
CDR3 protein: CASSPGLAGVNTQYF

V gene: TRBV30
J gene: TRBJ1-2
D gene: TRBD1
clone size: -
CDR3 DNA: TGTGCCTGGAGTGCCCTCCCCCCGACAGGGCTACGTGGCTACACCTTC
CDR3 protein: CAWSALPPTGLRGYTF

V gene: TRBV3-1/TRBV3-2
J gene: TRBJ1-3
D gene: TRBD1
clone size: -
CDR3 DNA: TGTGCCAGCAGCCAAGGCTTGGGAACAGGGGGCAATGGAAACACCATATATTTT
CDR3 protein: CASSQGLGTGGNGNTIYF

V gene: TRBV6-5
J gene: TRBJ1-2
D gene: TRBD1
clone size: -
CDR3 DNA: TGTGCCAGCAAGATAGACAGGGACCGGGGAGGCTACACCTTC
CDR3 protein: CASKIDRDRGGYTF

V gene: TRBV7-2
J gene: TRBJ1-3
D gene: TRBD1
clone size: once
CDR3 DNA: TGTGCCAGCAGCCTCGGACAGGGAAGAACCATATATTTT
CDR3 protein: CASSLGQGRTIYF

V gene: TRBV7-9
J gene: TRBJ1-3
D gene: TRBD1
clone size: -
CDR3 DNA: TGTGCCAGCAGCTGGTACAGGGGTGGAGGAAACACCATATATTTT
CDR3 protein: CASSWYRGGGNTIYF

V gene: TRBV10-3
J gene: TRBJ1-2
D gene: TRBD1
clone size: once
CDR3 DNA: TGTGCCATCAGCGCGCAGACAGGGTCGGCTGGTGGCTACACCTTC
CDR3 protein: CAISAQTGSAGGYTF

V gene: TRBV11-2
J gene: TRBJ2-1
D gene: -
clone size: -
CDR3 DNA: TGTGCCAGCAGCTTAGATATGAGGGATGAGCAGTTCTTC
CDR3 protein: CASSLDMRDEQFF

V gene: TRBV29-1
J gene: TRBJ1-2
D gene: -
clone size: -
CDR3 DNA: TGCAGCGTAGGGGGGGCTAATGGCTACACCTTC
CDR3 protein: CSVGGANGYTF

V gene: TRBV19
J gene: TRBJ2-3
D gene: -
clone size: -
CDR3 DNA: TGTGCCAGTAGTTCCCCGGGGATCACAGATACGCAGTATTTT
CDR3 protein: CASSSPGITDTQYF

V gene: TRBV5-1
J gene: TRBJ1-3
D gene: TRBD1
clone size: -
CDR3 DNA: TGCGCCAGCAGCTTGGCGGGGACAGGGAAAAACACCATATATTTT
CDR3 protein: CASSLAGTGKNTIYF

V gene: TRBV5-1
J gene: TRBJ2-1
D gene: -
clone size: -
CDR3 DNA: TGCGCCAGCAGCTTGGATGGCGGAGAGCAGTTCTTC
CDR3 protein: CASSLDGGEQFF

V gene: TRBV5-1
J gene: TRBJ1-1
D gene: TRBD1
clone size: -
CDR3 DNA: TGCGCCAGCAGTCAAACAGGGGGGTGGATGAACACTGAAGCTTTCTTT
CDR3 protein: CASSQTGGWMNTEAFF

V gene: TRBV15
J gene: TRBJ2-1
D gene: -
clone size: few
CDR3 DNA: TGTGCCACCAGCAGAGAAGGGGTCCACAATGAGCAGTTCTTC
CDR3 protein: CATSREGVHNEQFF

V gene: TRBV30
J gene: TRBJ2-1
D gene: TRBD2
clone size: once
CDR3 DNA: TGTGCCTGGAGTGCGCTAGCGGGGAACTCTCAGTTCTTC
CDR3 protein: CAWSALAGNSQFF

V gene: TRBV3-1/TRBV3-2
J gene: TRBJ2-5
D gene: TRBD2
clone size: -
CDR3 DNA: TGTGCCAGCAGCCCCTTCACTAGCGGGGAGCGTCAGACCCAGTACTTC
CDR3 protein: CASSPFTSGERQTQYF

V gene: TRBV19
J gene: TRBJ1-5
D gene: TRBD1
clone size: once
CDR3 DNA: TGTGCCAGTAGTCTTCAACAGGGGTTCAATCAGCCCCAGCATTTT
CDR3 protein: CASSLQQGFNQPQHF

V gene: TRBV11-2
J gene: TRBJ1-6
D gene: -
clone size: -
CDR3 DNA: TGTGCCAGCAGCACGGCGGCAGGGGTAGGCTCACCCCTCCACTTT
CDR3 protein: CASSTAAGVGSPLHF

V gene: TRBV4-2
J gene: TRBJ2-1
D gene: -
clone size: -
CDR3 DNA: TGTGCCAGCAGCCAAGATGGGCCCCACAATGAGCAGTTCTTC
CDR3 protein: CASSQDGPHNEQFF

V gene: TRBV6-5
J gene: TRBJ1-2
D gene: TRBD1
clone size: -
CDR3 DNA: TGTGCCAGCAGAGAGGGACAGGGTGGTTGGGGCTACACCTTC
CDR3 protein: CASREGQGGWGYTF

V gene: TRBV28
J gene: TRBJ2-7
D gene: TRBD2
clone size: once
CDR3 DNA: TGTGCCAGCAGTTCTTTCACCGGGACTAAACTCCACGAGCAGTACTTC
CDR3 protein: CASSSFTGTKLHEQYF

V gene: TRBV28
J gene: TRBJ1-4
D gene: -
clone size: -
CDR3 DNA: TGTGCCAGCCAGGGTAATGAAAAACTGTTTTTT
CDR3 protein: CASQGNEKLFF

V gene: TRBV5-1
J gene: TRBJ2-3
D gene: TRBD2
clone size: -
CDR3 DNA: TGCGCCAGTGGGAGCGGGAGTAGGTCAGATACGCAGTATTTT
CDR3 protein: CASGSGSRSDTQYF

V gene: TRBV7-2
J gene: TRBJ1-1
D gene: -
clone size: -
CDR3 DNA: TGTGCCAGCAGCTTAGATGTTCGGAACACTGAAGCTTTCTTT
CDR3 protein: CASSLDVRNTEAFF

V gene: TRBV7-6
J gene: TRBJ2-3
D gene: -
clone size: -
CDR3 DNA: TGTGCCAGCAGCTTATATTCCCCACAGGGTATCAGCACAGATACGCAGTATTTT
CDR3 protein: CASSLYSPQGISTDTQYF

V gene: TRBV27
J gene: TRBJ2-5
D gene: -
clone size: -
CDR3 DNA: TGTGCCAGCAGTTTCTCGGTCAACCAAGAGACCCAGTACTTC
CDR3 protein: CASSFSVNQETQYF

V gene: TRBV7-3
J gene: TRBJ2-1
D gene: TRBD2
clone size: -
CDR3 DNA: TGTGCCAGCAGCCTAACAGCGGGAGGTTACAATGAGCAGTTCTTC
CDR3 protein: CASSLTAGGYNEQFF

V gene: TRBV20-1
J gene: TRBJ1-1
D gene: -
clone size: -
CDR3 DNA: TGCAGTGCTTCCGGGATACGGGAAGCTTTCTTT
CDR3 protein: CSASGIREAFF

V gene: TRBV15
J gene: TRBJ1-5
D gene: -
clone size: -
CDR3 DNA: TGTGCCACCAGCAGAGACAGGATTAGCAATCAGCCCCAGCATTTT
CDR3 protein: CATSRDRISNQPQHF

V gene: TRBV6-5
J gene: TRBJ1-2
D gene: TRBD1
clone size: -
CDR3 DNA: TGTGCCAGCAGAACAGGGGCGAGTGGCTACACCTTC
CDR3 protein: CASRTGASGYTF

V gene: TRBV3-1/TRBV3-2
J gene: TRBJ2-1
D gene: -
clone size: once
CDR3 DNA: TGTGCCAGCAGCCAAGAGACGCGCGGTCGGAAGCAGTTCTTC
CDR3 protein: CASSQETRGRKQFF

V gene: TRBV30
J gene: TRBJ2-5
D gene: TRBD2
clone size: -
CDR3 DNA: TGTGCCTGGAAAGATTGGACTAGCGGGACTCAAGAGACCCAGTACTTC
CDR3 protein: CAWKDWTSGTQETQYF

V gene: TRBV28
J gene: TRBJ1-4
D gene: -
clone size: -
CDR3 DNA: TGTGCCAGCAGTTTGATCCAGGGGCTGGCAACTAATGAAAAACTGTTTTTT
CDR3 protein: CASSLIQGLATNEKLFF

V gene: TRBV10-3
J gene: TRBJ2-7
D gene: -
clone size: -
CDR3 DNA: TGTGCCATCGGGGAGAGACGGGGATCAACCTACGAGCAGTACTTC
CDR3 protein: CAIGERRGSTYEQYF

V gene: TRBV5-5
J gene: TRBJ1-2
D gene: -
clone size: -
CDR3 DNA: TGTGCCAGCAGCTTGGTACCAGGGGACGGGGCCTATGGCTACACCTTC
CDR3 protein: CASSLVPGDGAYGYTF